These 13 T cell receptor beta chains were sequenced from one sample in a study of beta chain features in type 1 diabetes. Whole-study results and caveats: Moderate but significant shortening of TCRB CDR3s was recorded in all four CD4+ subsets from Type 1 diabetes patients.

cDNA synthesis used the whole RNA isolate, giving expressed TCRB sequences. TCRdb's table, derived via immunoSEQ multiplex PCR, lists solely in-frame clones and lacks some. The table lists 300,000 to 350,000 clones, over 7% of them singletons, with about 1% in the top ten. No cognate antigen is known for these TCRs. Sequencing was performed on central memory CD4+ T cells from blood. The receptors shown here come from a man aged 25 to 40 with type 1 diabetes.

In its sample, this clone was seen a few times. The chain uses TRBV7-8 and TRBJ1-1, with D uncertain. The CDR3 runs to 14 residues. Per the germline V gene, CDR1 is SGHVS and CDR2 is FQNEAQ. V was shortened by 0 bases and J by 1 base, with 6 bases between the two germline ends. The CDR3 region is CASSLAYRNTEAFF. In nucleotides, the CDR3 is TGTGCCAGCAGCTTAGCGTACAGGAACACTGAAGCTTTCTTT.

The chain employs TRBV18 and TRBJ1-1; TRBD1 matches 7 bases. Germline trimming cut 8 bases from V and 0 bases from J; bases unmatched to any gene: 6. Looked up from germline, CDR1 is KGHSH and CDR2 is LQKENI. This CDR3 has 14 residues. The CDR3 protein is CASTTGSMNTEAFF. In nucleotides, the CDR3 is TGTGCCAGCACGACAGGGTCTATGAACACTGAAGCTTTCTTT. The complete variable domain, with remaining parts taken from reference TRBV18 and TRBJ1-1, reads NAGVMQNPRHLVRRRGQEARLRCSPMKGHSHVYWYRQLPEEGLKFMVYLQKENIIDESGMPKERFSAEFPKEGPSILRIQQVVRGDSAAYFCASTTGSMNTEAFFGQGTRLTVV.

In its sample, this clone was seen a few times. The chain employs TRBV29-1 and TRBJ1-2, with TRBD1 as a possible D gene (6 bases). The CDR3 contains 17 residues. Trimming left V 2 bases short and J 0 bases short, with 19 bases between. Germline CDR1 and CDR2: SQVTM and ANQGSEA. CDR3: CSVELRVGQGTNYGYTF. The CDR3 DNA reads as TGCAGCGTTGAACTCCGGGTGGGGCAGGGGACTAACTATGGCTACACCTTC. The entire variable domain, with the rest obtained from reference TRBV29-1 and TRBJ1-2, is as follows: SAVISQKPSRDICQRGTSLTIQCQVDSQVTMMFWYRQQPGQSLTLIATANQGSEATYESGFVIDKFPISRPNLTFSTLTVSNMSPEDSSIYLCSVELRVGQGTNYGYTFGSGTRLTVV.

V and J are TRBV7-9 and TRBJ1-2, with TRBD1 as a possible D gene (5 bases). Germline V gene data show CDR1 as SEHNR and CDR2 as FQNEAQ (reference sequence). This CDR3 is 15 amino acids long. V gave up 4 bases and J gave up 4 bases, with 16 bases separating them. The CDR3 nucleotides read TGTGCCAGCAGCTCGTTGGACAACCCATCCTATGGCTACACCTTC. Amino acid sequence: CASSSLDNPSYGYTF.

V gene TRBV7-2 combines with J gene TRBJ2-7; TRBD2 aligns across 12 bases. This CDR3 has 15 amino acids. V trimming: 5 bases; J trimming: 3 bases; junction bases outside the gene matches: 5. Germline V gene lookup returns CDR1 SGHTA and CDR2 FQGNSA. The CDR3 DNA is TGTGCCAGCAGCCCCACTAGCGGGGGGTACTACGAGCAGTACTTC. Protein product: CASSPTSGGYYEQYF. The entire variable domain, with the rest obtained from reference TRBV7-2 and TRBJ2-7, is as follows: GAGVSQSPSNKVTEKGKDVELRCDPISGHTALYWYRQSLGQGLEFLIYFQGNSAPDKSGLPSDRFSAERTGGSVSTLTIQRTQQEDSAVYLCASSPTSGGYYEQYFGPGTRLTVT.

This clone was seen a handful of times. DNA for the CDR3: TGTGCCAGCAGCCAGGCTGAGTACGAGCAGTACTTC. Protein sequence: CASSQAEYEQYF. This chain links TRBV28 with TRBJ2-7; D not resolved. There are 12 residues in the CDR3. Germline V gene lookup returns CDR1 MDHEN and CDR2 SYDVKM. The germline V and J ends were trimmed by 6 bases and 4 bases, with 10 bases remaining between them.

CDR3: CASRSGAMENEKLFF. The CDR3 DNA is TGTGCCAGCAGATCAGGGGCGATGGAGAATGAAAAACTGTTTTTT. This chain uses TRBV6-6 with TRBJ1-4; D is perhaps TRBD1 (6 bases). The germline gives CDR1 MNHNY, CDR2 SVGAGI (reference sequence). The V end was cut by 6 bases, the J end by 5 bases, with 16 bases between. The CDR3 spans 15 residues.

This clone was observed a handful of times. CDR3 coding DNA: TGTGCCTGGGAATCGGGCACGAACACTGAAGCTTTCTTT. It codes for CAWESGTNTEAFF. The chain has TRBV30 and TRBJ1-1, with D unresolved. The germline V gene has CDR1 GTSNPN and CDR2 SVGIG (reference sequence). The length of the CDR3 is 13 residues. The V end was cut by 5 bases, the J end by 1 base, with 11 bases between.

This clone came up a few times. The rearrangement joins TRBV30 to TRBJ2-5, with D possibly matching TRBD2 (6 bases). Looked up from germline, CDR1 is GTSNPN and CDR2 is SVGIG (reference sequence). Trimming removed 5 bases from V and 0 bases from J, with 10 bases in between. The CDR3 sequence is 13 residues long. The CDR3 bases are TGTGCCTGGTCCCGGGACTACCAAGAGACCCAGTACTTC. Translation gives CAWSRDYQETQYF.

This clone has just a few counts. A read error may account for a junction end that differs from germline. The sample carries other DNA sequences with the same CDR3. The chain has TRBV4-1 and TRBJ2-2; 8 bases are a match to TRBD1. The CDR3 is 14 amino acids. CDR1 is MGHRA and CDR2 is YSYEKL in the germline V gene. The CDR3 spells CASSQPQGAGELFF. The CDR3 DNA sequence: TGTGCCAGCAGCCAACCACAGGGGGCCGGGGAGCTGTTTTTT.

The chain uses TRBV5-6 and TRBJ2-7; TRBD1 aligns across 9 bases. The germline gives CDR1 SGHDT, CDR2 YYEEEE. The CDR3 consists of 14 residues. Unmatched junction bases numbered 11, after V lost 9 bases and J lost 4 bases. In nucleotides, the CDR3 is TGTGCCACCAGTCGGGACAGGGCGGATTACGAGCAGTACTTC. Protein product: CATSRDRADYEQYF.

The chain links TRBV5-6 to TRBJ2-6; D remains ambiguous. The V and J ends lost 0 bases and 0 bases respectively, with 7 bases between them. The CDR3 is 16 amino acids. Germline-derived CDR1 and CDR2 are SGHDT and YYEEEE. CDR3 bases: TGTGCCAGCAGCTTGGAGTTGTCCTCTGGGGCCAACGTCCTGACTTTC. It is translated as CASSLELSSGANVLTF.

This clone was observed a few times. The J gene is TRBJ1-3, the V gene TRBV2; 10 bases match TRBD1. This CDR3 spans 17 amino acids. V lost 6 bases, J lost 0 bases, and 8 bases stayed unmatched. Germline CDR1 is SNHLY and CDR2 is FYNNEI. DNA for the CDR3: TGTGCCAGCAGAGAGGGACAGGGGACCGGCTCTGGAAACACCATATATTTT. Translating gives CASREGQGTGSGNTIYF.